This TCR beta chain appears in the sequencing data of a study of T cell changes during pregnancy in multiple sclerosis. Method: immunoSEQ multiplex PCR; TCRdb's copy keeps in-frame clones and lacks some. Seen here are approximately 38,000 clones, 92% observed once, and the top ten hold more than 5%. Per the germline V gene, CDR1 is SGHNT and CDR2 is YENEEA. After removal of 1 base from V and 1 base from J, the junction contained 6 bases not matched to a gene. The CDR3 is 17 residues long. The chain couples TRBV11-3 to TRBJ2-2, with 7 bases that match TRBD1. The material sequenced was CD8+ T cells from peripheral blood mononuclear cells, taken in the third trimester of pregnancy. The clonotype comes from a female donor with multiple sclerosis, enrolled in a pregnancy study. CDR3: CASSLGSGTENTGELFF. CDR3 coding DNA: TGTGCCAGCAGCTTAGGCTCCGGGACAGAGAACACCGGGGAGCTGTTTTTT.